These 3 T cell receptor beta chains share one sample of origin, sequenced in a study of blood T cell repertoires in COVID-19. Method: immunoSEQ multiplex PCR; TCRdb's copy keeps in-frame clones and lacks some. The table has some 210,000 clones, almost 85% seen once. Sequencing input: peripheral blood. These receptors came from a woman in her forties with acute or convalescent COVID-19.

The chain recombines TRBV6-1 with TRBJ1-4; 9 bases match TRBD1. The CDR3 consists of 16 residues. J was trimmed by 4 bases and V by 0 bases; bases with no gene match: 3. Germline CDR1 reads MNHNS; CDR2 reads SASEGT. The CDR3 spells CASSEAGTGSNEKLFF. As DNA, the CDR3 is TGTGCCAGCAGTGAAGCGGGGACAGGGAGTAATGAAAAACTGTTTTTT.

The genes are TRBV6-1 and TRBJ1-1; no firm D call. Germline lookup yields CDR1 MNHNS and CDR2 SASEGT. Trimming pared 2 bases from V and 3 bases from J, leaving 7 bases between. The length of the CDR3 is 13 residues. CDR3 bases: TGTGCCAGCAGTGAAACAGCTGACACTGAAGCTTTCTTT. Translated: CASSETADTEAFF.

The chain joins TRBV19 to TRBJ2-7; no clear D gene. V was trimmed by 5 bases and J by 0 bases, leaving 11 bases between them. CDR1 is LNHDA, CDR2 SQIVND, per germline (reference sequence). CDR3 length: 14 amino acids. The CDR3 nucleotides read TGTGCCAGTAGTTTCGGTCCTAGCTCCTACGAGCAGTACTTC. Translated: CASSFGPSSYEQYF.